This T cell receptor (beta chain) appears in the sequencing data of a study of CD8+ T cells in alopecia areata. Germline lookup yields CDR1 SEHNR and CDR2 FQNEAQ (reference sequence). Germline trimming cut 5 bases from V and 0 bases from J; bases unmatched to any gene: 7. The CDR3 is 16 amino acids. In each case, RNA was isolated and then reverse transcribed into cDNA as the sequencing template. Method: immunoSEQ multiplex PCR; TCRdb's copy keeps in-frame clones and lacks some. The table lists about 150,000 clones, around 86% of them singletons. Both CD4+ and CD8+ T cells were separated by sorting PBMCs.

This receptor was identified in a human donor with alopecia areata. The sample was CD8+ T cells sorted from blood, taken at week 0. This chain joins TRBV7-9 and TRBJ2-3; 8 nucleotides align to TRBD2. The CDR3 region has the DNA TGTGCCAGCAGCCCCGGGGGGGGGAGCAGCACAGATACGCAGTATTTT. Its translation: CASSPGGGSSTDTQYF.